The clone carrying this T cell receptor beta chain was found many times. Its antigen remains unknown. Clinical symptoms, serum thyroxine, TRAb, thyroid ultrasound and orbital computed tomography established diagnosis. These data come from a study of T cells in Graves' hyperthyroidism and ophthalmopathy. Study-wide results and limits: Ophthalmopathy was identified by the model a median roughly 6.5 months ahead of onset.

The source material, RNA transcripts, was used to amplify TCR beta CDR3 regions. TCR CDR3 regions were first amplified by RT-PCR with HTBI primers. TCRdb re-called the multiplex PCR reads through MiXCR, storing one row per CDR3 protein. Among about 600,000 distinct CDR3 sequences listed, approximately 15% were seen once. Deletions cut 6 bases from V and 1 base from J, with 22 bases between. This CDR3 is 17 amino acids long. CDR1 and CDR2 (germline): SGHTA, FQGNSA. The sequencing input was blood. This chain joins TRBV7-2 and TRBJ2-7, with TRBD2 as a possible D gene (5 bases). The receptor was derived from a woman aged 18-29 years with Graves' ophthalmopathy. CDR3 loop: CASRDGWERRESYEQYF. The CDR3 bases are TGTGCCAGCAGAGACGGATGGGAGCGTAGAGAATCCTACGAGCAGTACTTC.